Shown below are 2 T cell receptor beta chains from a single sample sequenced in a study of control samples from healthy donors and cancer patients. The repertoire was sequenced with immunoSEQ multiplex PCR; TCRdb's copy has only in-frame clones and lacks some. The table lists tens of thousands of clones, around 91% of them singletons. The sequenced sample was PBMCs. All receptors derive from a man aged 45-65 years with lung cancer.

The CDR3 DNA reads TGTGCCTGGAGTCTGAGGGGGGGCCAGAGCGGGGAGCTGTTTTTT. Amino acid sequence: CAWSLRGGQSGELFF. The chain couples TRBV30 to TRBJ2-2, with D perhaps matching TRBD2 (7 bases). This CDR3 region has 15 residues. V lost 2 bases to trimming and J lost 7 bases, with 17 bases between them. Germline CDR1 reads GTSNPN; CDR2 reads SVGIG (reference sequence).

The chain has TRBV9 and TRBJ2-1; 12 bases are a match to TRBD2. Germline V gene lookup returns CDR1 SGDLS and CDR2 YYNGEE. J gave up 4 bases and V 0 bases, and 5 bases lay outside the gene matches. The CDR3 has 17 residues. CDR3 nucleotides: TGTGCCAGCAGCGTAGTTGCTAGCGGGGGGGAATACAATGAGCAGTTCTTC. Its protein is CASSVVASGGEYNEQFF.